A single sample is the source of the 21 T cell receptor beta chains below, sequenced in a study of T cells in Graves' hyperthyroidism and ophthalmopathy. Using RNA transcripts as the source, TCR beta CDR3 regions were amplified. When the TCR CDR3 underwent first-round RT-PCR, the HTBI primer set was used. TCRdb analysed the multiplex PCR reads with MiXCR anew, one entry per CDR3 protein. The sample has around 300,000 distinct CDR3 sequences; 13% are singletons. Sequencing was carried out using blood. These receptors were taken from a woman aged 25-40 years with Graves' hyperthyroidism that later progressed to Graves' ophthalmopathy.

This chain joins TRBV6-2 or TRBV6-3 and TRBJ2-5; D unresolved. This CDR3 has 14 amino acids. Germline V gene lookup returns CDR1 MNHEY and CDR2 SVGEGT. Between the trimmed V and J ends, which lost 4 bases and 5 bases, there was a span of 14 bases. In DNA form, the CDR3 reads TGTGCCAGCAGTTCTTCTACAGAAGGGGAGACCCAGTACTTC. It translates to CASSSSTEGETQYF.

The chain links TRBV6-1 to TRBJ2-1; D call uncertain. Germline V gives CDR1 MNHNS, CDR2 SASEGT. Trimming removed 8 bases at V and 5 bases at J, with 16 bases between. This CDR3 spans 14 amino acids. The CDR3 loop reads CASGPASFNNEQFF. CDR3 bases: TGTGCCAGCGGGCCAGCCTCTTTTAACAATGAGCAGTTCTTC.

The table lists this clonotype with many counts. The J gene is TRBJ2-1, the V gene TRBV10-3, with no clear D. The CDR3 is 13 amino acids. V was trimmed by 0 bases and J by 7 bases, leaving 7 bases between them. CDR1 is ENHRY, CDR2 SYGVKD, per germline. In nucleotides, the CDR3 is TGTGCCATCAGTGAGTCGCCAGTGAATGAGCAGTTCTTC. Amino acids: CAISESPVNEQFF.

There are many counts of this clonotype. The chain combines TRBV5-6 with TRBJ1-2; 8 positions agree with TRBD1. The CDR3 has 14 residues. Looked up from germline, CDR1 is SGHDT and CDR2 is YYEEEE. V lost 3 bases and J lost 7; bases outside the gene matches: 8. The CDR3 nucleotides read TGTGCCAGCAGCTCGCAGGACAGGGTGGGTGGCTACACCTTC. It encodes CASSSQDRVGGYTF.

This clonotype was seen many times. The chain has TRBV27 and TRBJ2-3, with a possible D match to TRBD1 (6 bases). There are 16 residues in the CDR3. Trimming pared 6 bases from V and 2 bases from J, leaving 18 bases between. Looked up from germline, CDR1 is MNHEY and CDR2 is SMNVEV (reference sequence). The CDR3 loop is CASSFRGFGTTDTQYF. The CDR3 DNA reads as TGTGCCAGCAGCTTTAGGGGGTTTGGGACCACAGATACGCAGTATTTT.

This clonotype was found many times. The rearrangement joins TRBV2 to TRBJ2-4, with TRBD2 matching over 7 bases. The CDR3 totals 14 residues. Germline V CDR1 and CDR2: SNHLY, FYNNEI. The junction had 12 bases not matched to a gene; V was cut back by 10 bases and J by 6 bases. CDR3 in DNA: TGTGCCACCGTTTTCGGAGCGGGAAGAAACATTCAGTACTTC. This translates into CATVFGAGRNIQYF.

This clonotype was seen at least ten times. J is TRBJ2-7 and V is TRBV28; the match to TRBD1 covers 11 bases. Trimming removed 8 bases from V and 4 bases from J; junction bases left unmatched: 10. CDR1 MDHEN and CDR2 SYDVKM come from the germline V gene. The CDR3 length is 15 residues. CDR3: CASFPGGTGGYEQYF. CDR3 in DNA: TGTGCCAGCTTCCCTGGTGGGACAGGGGGTTACGAGCAGTACTTC.

This clonotype was seen a handful of times. V gene TRBV4-3 combines with J gene TRBJ2-3, with D hard to call. V was cut by 0 bases and J by 2 bases, with 12 bases left in between. Per the germline V gene, CDR1 is LGHNA and CDR2 is YSLEER. This CDR3 spans 16 amino acids. The chain's CDR3 is CASSQDLSDLTDTQYF. Written as DNA, the CDR3 is TGCGCCAGCAGCCAAGATTTGTCAGATCTCACAGATACGCAGTATTTT.

In its sample, this clonotype was seen many times. This sequence joins TRBV12-3 or TRBV12-4 and TRBJ1-2; TRBD1 matches at 8 bases. The CDR3 extends over 13 amino acids. Trimming took 6 bases from V and 5 from J; bases not matched to a gene: 5. CDR3 sequence reads: CASSPDRGYGYTF. The DNA of the CDR3 is TGTGCCAGCAGCCCTGACAGGGGTTATGGCTACACCTTC.

In this sample, this clonotype turned up many times. This rearrangement joins TRBV11-3 to TRBJ1-2, with no clear D. V shed 2 bases and J shed 5 bases, with 18 bases lying between them. Germline loops: CDR1 SGHNT, CDR2 YENEEA. This CDR3 contains 16 residues. CDR3 in amino acids: CASSLMATPARYGYTF. In DNA form, the CDR3 reads TGTGCCAGCAGCTTAATGGCAACGCCAGCTAGGTATGGCTACACCTTC.

The chain combines TRBV11-3 with TRBJ2-5; 10 bases map to TRBD1. There are 16 residues in the CDR3. The junction had 6 bases not matched to a gene; V was cut back by 3 bases and J by 2 bases. CDR1 is SGHNT, CDR2 YENEEA, per germline. In DNA form, the CDR3 reads TGTGCCAGCAGCTTGGGGGACAGGGGACTTCAAGAGACCCAGTACTTC. Translated: CASSLGDRGLQETQYF.

This clonotype has at least ten counts. The chain carries TRBV6-2 or TRBV6-3 and TRBJ2-1; 12 bases are shared with TRBD2. This CDR3 has 18 amino acids. V dropped 0 bases and J dropped 7; count of bases not matched to a gene: 10. Germline CDR1 is MNHEY and CDR2 is SVGEGT. Written as DNA, the CDR3 is TGTGCCAGCAGTTACTCGCTAGCGGGAGGGCCCTCGGGAAATGAGCAGTTCTTC. Translation: CASSYSLAGGPSGNEQFF.

This clonotype was counted at least ten times. The chain couples TRBV6-1 to TRBJ2-7, with 7 bases identical to TRBD2. V dropped 7 bases and J dropped 3; count of bases not matched to a gene: 6. Looked up from germline, CDR1 is MNHNS and CDR2 is SASEGT. The CDR3 is 13 residues long. CDR3 nucleotides: TGTGCCAGCAAGGGAGGGGACCTCTACGAGCAGTACTTC. This sequence encodes CASKGGDLYEQYF.

This clonotype was recorded many times. An end of the junction differs from the germline gene, which may be a read error. The rearrangement uses TRBV7-9 and TRBJ2-2; D gene ambiguous. This CDR3 is built from 13 residues. Germline loops: CDR1 SEHNR, CDR2 FQNEAQ (reference sequence). CDR3 region: CASSLGGTGELFF. CDR3 sequence (DNA): TGCGCCAGCAGCTTGGGTGGCACCGGGGAGCTGTTTTTT.

In its sample, this clonotype was seen many times. The chain carries TRBV27 and TRBJ1-5, with D perhaps TRBD1 (5 bases). Between the trimmed V and J ends, which lost 7 bases and 3 bases, there was a span of 16 bases. The CDR3 has 15 amino acids. Germline values: CDR1 MNHEY, CDR2 SMNVEV (reference sequence). CDR3 sequence: CASKRAGENNQPQHF. CDR3 bases: TGTGCCAGCAAACGAGCGGGGGAAAACAATCAGCCCCAGCATTTT.

This clonotype was recorded at least ten times. The chain combines TRBV3-1 with TRBJ2-7; 9 bases match TRBD2. This CDR3 is 17 amino acids long. Germline V CDR1 and CDR2: LGHDT, YNNKEL (reference sequence). Trimming took 4 bases from V and 2 from J; bases not matched to a gene: 12. CDR3 coding DNA: TGTGCCAGCAGCCCTTTATCGTCAGCGGGAGGCACCTACGAGCAGTACTTC. Protein sequence: CASSPLSSAGGTYEQYF.

There are many counts of this clonotype. The chain has TRBV28 and TRBJ2-5; TRBD2 matches at 12 bases. Germline CDR1 and CDR2: MDHEN and SYDVKM. This CDR3 is built from 14 residues. After removal of 4 bases from V and 5 bases from J, the junction contained 2 bases not matched to a gene. CDR3: CASSSSGRGETQYF. The CDR3 DNA reads TGTGCCAGCAGTTCTAGCGGGAGGGGTGAGACCCAGTACTTC.

The table lists this clonotype with a few counts. One base away lies a much larger clone, so this may be a sequencing read error. This sequence joins TRBV7-2 and TRBJ2-2, with 7 bases identical to TRBD1. The ends lost 0 bases at V and 6 bases at J; junction bases unmatched: 7. The CDR3 extends over 16 amino acids. The germline V gene encodes CDR1 SGHTA and CDR2 FQGNSA. CDR3 sequence: CASSLAETGFAGELFF. The CDR3 nucleotides read TGTGCCAGCAGCTTAGCTGAGACAGGGTTCGCCGGGGAGCTGTTTTTT.

This sequence joins TRBV20-1 and TRBJ2-7; the D is unclear. The CDR3 totals 17 residues. Trimming removed 3 bases from V and 6 bases from J, with 27 bases in between. CDR1 is DFQATT and CDR2 is SNEGSKA in the germline V gene (reference sequence). CDR3 DNA sequence: TGCAGTGCTAGTAGTGCCAGCAGCGCGACCCCCGGTGCCGAGCAGTACTTC. This gives the protein CSASSASSATPGAEQYF.

J is TRBJ2-7 and V is TRBV19; TRBD2 matches at 11 bases. Trimming at V came to 4 bases and at J to 3 bases, leaving 5 bases not matched to a gene. This CDR3 is 15 amino acids long. Germline V gives CDR1 LNHDA, CDR2 SQIVND (reference sequence). Here the CDR3 DNA reads TGTGCCAGTAGTACACGTAGCGGGGGGGACTACGAGCAGTACTTC. Residues: CASSTRSGGDYEQYF.

There are many counts of this clonotype. This chain's CDR3 is CASKGQDYEQYF. In DNA form, the CDR3 reads TGTGCCAGCAAGGGACAGGATTACGAGCAGTACTTC. This chain links TRBV6-2 or TRBV6-3 with TRBJ2-7, with 8 bases matching TRBD1. There are 12 residues in the CDR3. Germline lookup yields CDR1 MNHEY and CDR2 SVGEGT. Trimming removed 7 bases from V and 4 bases from J; junction bases left unmatched: 3.